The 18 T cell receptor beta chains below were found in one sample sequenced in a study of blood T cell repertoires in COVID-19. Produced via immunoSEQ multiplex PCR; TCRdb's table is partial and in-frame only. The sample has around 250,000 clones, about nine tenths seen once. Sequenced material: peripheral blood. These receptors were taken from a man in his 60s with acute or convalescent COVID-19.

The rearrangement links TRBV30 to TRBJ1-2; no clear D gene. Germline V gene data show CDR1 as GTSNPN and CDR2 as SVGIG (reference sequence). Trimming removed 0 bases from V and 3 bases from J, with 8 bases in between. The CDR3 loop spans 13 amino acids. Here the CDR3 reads CAWSVDTYYGYTF. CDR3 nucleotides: TGTGCCTGGAGTGTAGACACCTACTATGGCTACACCTTC.

CDR3 nucleotides: TGTGCCAGCAGTTTATGGGCGGCTAACACAGATACGCAGTATTTT. Translation: CASSLWAANTDTQYF. The chain links TRBV28 to TRBJ2-3; D is ambiguous. V was cut by 0 bases and J by 2 bases, with 9 bases left in between. CDR1 MDHEN and CDR2 SYDVKM come from the germline V gene. The CDR3 totals 15 residues.

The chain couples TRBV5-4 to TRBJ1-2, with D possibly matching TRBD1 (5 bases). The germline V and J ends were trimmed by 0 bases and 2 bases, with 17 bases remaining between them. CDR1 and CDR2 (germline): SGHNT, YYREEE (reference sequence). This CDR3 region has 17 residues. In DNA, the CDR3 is TGTGCCAGCAGCTTGGGGGGAGCAGGGAGGGCGAACTATGGCTACACCTTC. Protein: CASSLGGAGRANYGYTF.

In nucleotides, the CDR3 is TGTGCCAGCAGCCTTGACAGGTATCACACTGAAGCTTTCTTT. Its protein product is CASSLDRYHTEAFF. The chain uses TRBV11-1 and TRBJ1-1, with a possible D match to TRBD1 (6 bases). This CDR3 is built from 14 residues. V gave up 5 bases and J gave up 3 bases, with 13 bases separating them. The V gene's germline CDR1 is SGHAT and CDR2 FQDESV (reference sequence).

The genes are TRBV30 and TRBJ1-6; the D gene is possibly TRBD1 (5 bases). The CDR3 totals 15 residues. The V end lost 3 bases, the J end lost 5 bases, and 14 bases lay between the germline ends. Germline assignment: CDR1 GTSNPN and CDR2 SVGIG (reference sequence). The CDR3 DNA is TGTGCCTGGAGGGCCCAAACAGGAGATAATTCACCCCTCCACTTT. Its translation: CAWRAQTGDNSPLHF.

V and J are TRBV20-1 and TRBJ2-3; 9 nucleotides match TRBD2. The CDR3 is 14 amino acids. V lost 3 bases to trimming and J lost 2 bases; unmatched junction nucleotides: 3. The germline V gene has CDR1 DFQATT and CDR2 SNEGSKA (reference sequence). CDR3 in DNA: TGCAGTGCTAGTTCTAGCGGGGACACAGATACGCAGTATTTT. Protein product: CSASSSGDTDTQYF.

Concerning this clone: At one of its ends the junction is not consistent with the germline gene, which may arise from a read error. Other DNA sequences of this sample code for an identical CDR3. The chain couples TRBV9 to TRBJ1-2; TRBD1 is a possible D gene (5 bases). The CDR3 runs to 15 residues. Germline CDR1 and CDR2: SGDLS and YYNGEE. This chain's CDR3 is CASSANQRGGYGYTF. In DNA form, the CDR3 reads TGTGCCAGTAGCGCCAACCAGAGGGGAGGCTATGGCTACACCTTC.

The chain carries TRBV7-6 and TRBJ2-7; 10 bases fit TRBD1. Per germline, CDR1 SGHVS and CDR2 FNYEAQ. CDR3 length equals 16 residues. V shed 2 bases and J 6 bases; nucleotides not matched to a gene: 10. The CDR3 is CASSLRTGGMRGEQYF. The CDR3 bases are TGTGCCAGCAGCTTAAGGACAGGGGGTATGAGGGGCGAGCAGTACTTC.

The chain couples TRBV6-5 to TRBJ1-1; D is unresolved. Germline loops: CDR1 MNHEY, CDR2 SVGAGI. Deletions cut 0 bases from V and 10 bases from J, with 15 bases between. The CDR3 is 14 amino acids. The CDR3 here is CASSYSSDITGAFF. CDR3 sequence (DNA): TGTGCCAGCAGTTACTCTTCAGATATTACGGGAGCTTTCTTT.

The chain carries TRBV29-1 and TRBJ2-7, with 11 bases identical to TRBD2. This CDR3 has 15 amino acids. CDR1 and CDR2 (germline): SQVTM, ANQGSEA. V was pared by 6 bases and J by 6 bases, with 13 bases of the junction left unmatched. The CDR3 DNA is TGCAGCGTCACACTAGCGGGAGCTCGGGTGGGCGAGCAGTACTTC. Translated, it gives CSVTLAGARVGEQYF.

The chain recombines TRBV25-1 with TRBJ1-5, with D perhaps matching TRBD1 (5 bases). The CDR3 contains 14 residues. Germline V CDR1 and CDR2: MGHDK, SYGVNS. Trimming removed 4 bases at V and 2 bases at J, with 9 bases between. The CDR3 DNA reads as TGTGCCAGCAGTGCTAGGGGTGGCAATCAGCCCCAGCATTTT. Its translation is CASSARGGNQPQHF.

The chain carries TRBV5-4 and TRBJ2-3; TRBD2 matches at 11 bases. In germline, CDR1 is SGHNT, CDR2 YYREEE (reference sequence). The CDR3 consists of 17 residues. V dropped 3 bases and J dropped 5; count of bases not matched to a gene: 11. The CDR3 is CASSSPGAGLAVDTQYF. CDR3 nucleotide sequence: TGTGCCAGCAGCTCCCCCGGGGCGGGACTAGCGGTAGATACGCAGTATTTT.

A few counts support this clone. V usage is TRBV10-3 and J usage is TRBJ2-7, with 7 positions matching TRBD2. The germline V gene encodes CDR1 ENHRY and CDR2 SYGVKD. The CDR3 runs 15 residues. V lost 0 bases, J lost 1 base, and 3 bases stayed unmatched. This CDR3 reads CAISESWEGSYEQYF. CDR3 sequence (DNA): TGTGCCATCAGTGAGTCGTGGGAGGGATCCTACGAGCAGTACTTC.

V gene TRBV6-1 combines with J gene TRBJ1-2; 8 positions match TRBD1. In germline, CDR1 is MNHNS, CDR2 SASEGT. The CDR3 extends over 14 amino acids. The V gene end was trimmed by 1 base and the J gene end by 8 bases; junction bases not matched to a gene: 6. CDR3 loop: CASSEVTGEDGYTF. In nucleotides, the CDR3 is TGTGCCAGCAGTGAAGTGACAGGGGAGGACGGCTACACCTTC.

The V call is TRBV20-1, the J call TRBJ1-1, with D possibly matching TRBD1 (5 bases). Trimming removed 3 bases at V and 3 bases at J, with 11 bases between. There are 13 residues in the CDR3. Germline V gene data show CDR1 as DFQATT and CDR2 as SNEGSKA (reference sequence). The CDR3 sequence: CSASGSGDTEAFF. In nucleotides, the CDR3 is TGCAGTGCTAGTGGCTCGGGGGACACTGAAGCTTTCTTT.

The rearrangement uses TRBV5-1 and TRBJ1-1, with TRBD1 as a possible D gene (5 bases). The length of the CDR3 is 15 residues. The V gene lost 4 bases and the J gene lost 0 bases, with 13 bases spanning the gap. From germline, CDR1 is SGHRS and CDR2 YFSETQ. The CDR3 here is CASSAQGGMNTEAFF. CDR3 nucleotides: TGCGCCAGCAGCGCCCAGGGTGGGATGAACACTGAAGCTTTCTTT.

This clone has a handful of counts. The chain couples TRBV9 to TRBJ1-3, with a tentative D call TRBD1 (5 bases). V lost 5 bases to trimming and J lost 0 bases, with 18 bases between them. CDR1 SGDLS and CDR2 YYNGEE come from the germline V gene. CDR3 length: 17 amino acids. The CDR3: CASSPTLQGSSGNTIYF. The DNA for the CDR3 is TGTGCCAGCAGTCCGACCCTTCAGGGCAGCTCTGGAAACACCATATATTTT.

Here the CDR3 reads CASSPWARGRFSYEQYF. DNA for the CDR3: TGTGCCAGCAGCCCGTGGGCGAGGGGGCGTTTTTCCTACGAGCAGTACTTC. The genes are TRBV28 and TRBJ2-7, with TRBD1 matching 7 bases. CDR3 length: 17 amino acids. The germline V gene has CDR1 MDHEN and CDR2 SYDVKM. V shed 6 bases, J shed 1 base, and the junction held 15 bases outside the gene matches.